This T cell receptor (beta chain) was obtained from a study of blood T cell repertoires in COVID-19. The overall study: Samples of COVID-19 (acute and convalescent) were obtained from the United States, Italy and Spain. Nucleic acid was either cDNA or gDNA, and it came from T cells, B-cell-depleted T cells, or PBMCs.

Per the original data handling: Amplification with reference gene primers provided the estimates of nucleated cell counts. Only in-frame clones appear in the TCRdb table, and some are missing; sequencing was by immunoSEQ multiplex PCR. D and trimming were read from the DNA, whereas the V and J calls and clone size are those reported in that table. Among under 250,000 clones listed, 70% to 90% were seen once. The CDR3 has 18 residues. Germline V CDR1 and CDR2: SQVTM, ANQGSEA. Trimming removed 4 bases at V and 0 bases at J, with 25 bases between. Enrollment of patients from Seattle took place during active infection, with longitudinal follow-up.

The rearrangement joins TRBV29-1 to TRBJ2-7; D may be TRBD1 (5 bases). Sample: peripheral blood. The sequence derives from a man aged 45-65 years with COVID-19, enrolled during active disease. CDR3 residues: CSVAQPVRPTDSSYEQYF. In DNA, the CDR3 is TGCAGCGTTGCCCAACCCGTTCGGCCCACCGACAGCTCCTACGAGCAGTACTTC.